This T cell receptor beta chain derives from a study of blood T cell repertoires in COVID-19. Study-level background: Italy, Spain and the United States were the sources of the convalescent and acute COVID-19 samples. T cells, B-cell-depleted T cells, or PBMCs provided the cDNA or gDNA that served as material.

CDR3 size: 16 residues. Germline V lookup: CDR1 GTSNPN, CDR2 SVGIG (reference sequence). The V gene lost 2 bases and the J gene lost 0 bases, with 11 bases spanning the gap. In the original workflow: Amplification of reference gene primers provided the estimated nucleated cell counts. Libraries were prepared by immunoSEQ multiplex PCR; TCRdb keeps only in-frame clonotypes and omits some of them. V, J and clone size are those of that table, while D and trimming were read from the DNA. Seen here are 200,000 to 300,000 clones, around 87% observed once, and the top ten hold around 2.8%. What was sequenced was peripheral blood. The chain is built from TRBV30 and TRBJ2-6; D gene ambiguous. The sequence was obtained from a young woman who had recovered from COVID-19. This CDR3 reads CAWSRGLSSGANVLTF. The CDR3 DNA is TGTGCCTGGAGTAGAGGTCTTAGCTCTGGGGCCAACGTCCTGACTTTC. The complete variable domain, with remaining parts taken from reference TRBV30 and TRBJ2-6, reads SQTIHQWPATLVQPVGSPLSLECTVEGTSNPNLYWYRQAAGRGLQLLFYSVGIGQISSEVPQNLSASRPQDRQFILSSKKLLLSDSGFYLCAWSRGLSSGANVLTFGAGSRLTVL.